The T cell receptor beta chain under discussion was sequenced for a study of T cells in Graves' hyperthyroidism and ophthalmopathy. Study details: Peripheral blood was collected at initial diagnosis, before any treatment.

General observations from the study: Onset of ophthalmopathy came a median roughly 6 months after the model predicted it.

Among the patients, aged 18 to 65, hyperthyroidism was newly diagnosed and had lasted under 2 months. The PBMCs had their origin in about 9.7 ml of fresh peripheral blood. This CDR3 spans 14 amino acids. Germline trimming cut 5 bases from V and 4 bases from J; bases unmatched to any gene: 8. Authors of the study amplified TCR beta CDR3 regions from RNA transcripts. The HTBI primer set was used in a first-round RT-PCR of the TCR CDR3. Via MiXCR, TCRdb re-called the multiplex PCR reads, giving one row per CDR3 protein. The sample lists about 400,000 distinct CDR3 sequences; about 15% were seen once. Many counts were recorded for this clonotype. Its antigen is not identified.

The chain has TRBV12-3 or TRBV12-4 and TRBJ2-7; 7 bases align to TRBD1. This receptor was identified in a woman aged 18-29 years with Graves' hyperthyroidism. Sequenced material: blood. The CDR3 loop reads CASSPGTAEYEQYF. In nucleotides, the CDR3 is TGTGCCAGCAGTCCCGGGACAGCGGAATACGAGCAGTACTTC.